These 9 T cell receptor beta chains were all obtained from the same sample, sequenced in a study of blood T cells in healthy people across ages. With a J-beta primer mix and a sample-barcoded 5' primer, a second PCR ran roughly 6 to 12 cycles. A single record per CDR3 protein comes from TCRdb applying MiXCR to the 5' RACE reads. The table includes about 1.1 million distinct CDR3 sequences, 35% to 40% detected once. Sequencing was done on a sample of blood. The receptor set was obtained from a man aged 18 to 29 in good health.

The chain couples TRBV3-1 to TRBJ1-1; D unresolved. Germline lookup yields CDR1 LGHDT and CDR2 YNNKEL (reference sequence). Trimming took 7 bases from V and 4 from J, leaving 10 bases between them. The CDR3 extends over 12 amino acids. The CDR3 sequence: CASTSTGTEAFF. CDR3 in DNA: TGTGCCAGCACCTCCACCGGCACTGAAGCTTTCTTT.

V gene TRBV7-8 combines with J gene TRBJ2-3; unclear D gene. Trimming stripped 5 bases from V and 1 base from J, with 10 bases between. CDR1 is SGHVS, CDR2 FQNEAQ, per germline. The CDR3 sequence is 14 residues long. CDR3 in amino acids: CASSPRLGTDTQYF. In nucleotides, the CDR3 is TGTGCCAGCAGCCCGAGACTGGGCACAGATACGCAGTATTTT.

There are many counts of this clonotype. CDR3 sequence (DNA): TGTGCCAGCGGCCAAGAGACCCAGTACTTC. This encodes CASGQETQYF. The V gene is TRBV25-1, the J gene TRBJ2-5; no firm D call. The V end lost 8 bases, the J end lost 1 base, and 2 bases lay between the germline ends. The CDR3 runs 10 residues. Germline assignment: CDR1 MGHDK and CDR2 SYGVNS.

This chain links TRBV14 with TRBJ1-2, with D perhaps matching TRBD1 (5 bases). This CDR3 region has 15 residues. V was clipped by 4 bases and J by 5 bases, with 17 bases between them. Germline V CDR1 and CDR2: SGHDN, FVKESK. The CDR3 region has the DNA TGTGCCAGCAGCCTCAACGCCCGGGACGGTTATGGCTACACCTTC. Residues: CASSLNARDGYGYTF.

A few counts support this clonotype. The J gene is TRBJ2-3, the V gene TRBV5-4; D gene uncertain. The CDR3 sequence is 13 residues long. The V end lost 0 bases, the J end lost 6 bases, and 8 bases lay between the germline ends. Germline V lookup: CDR1 SGHNT, CDR2 YYREEE (reference sequence). This CDR3 reads CASSLDRSDTQYF. The CDR3 DNA sequence: TGTGCCAGCAGCTTGGACAGATCGGATACGCAGTATTTT.

This clonotype was counted a single time. The chain combines TRBV6-2 or TRBV6-3 with TRBJ1-1, with a tentative D call TRBD1 (5 bases). The CDR3 has 13 residues. V was cut by 11 bases and J by 4 bases, with 17 bases left in between. The germline CDR1 and CDR2 sequences are MNHEY and SVGEGT. The CDR3 protein is CAGRENGATEAFF. The CDR3 DNA reads as TGTGCCGGCCGTGAAAATGGGGCCACTGAAGCTTTCTTT.

V gene TRBV29-1 combines with J gene TRBJ2-2; either TRBD1 or TRBD2 may supply D (5 bases each). V lost 2 bases, J lost 4 bases, and 14 bases lay in between. This CDR3 comprises 15 residues. CDR1 is SQVTM and CDR2 is ANQGSEA in the germline V gene. As DNA, the CDR3 is TGCAGCGTTGAACGGTTGCAGGGAGCCACCGGGGAGCTGTTTTTT. Protein: CSVERLQGATGELFF.

This clonotype was detected only a few times. V usage is TRBV7-3 and J usage is TRBJ2-1; 15 bases are shared with TRBD2. The CDR3 runs to 16 residues. The junction had 7 bases not matched to a gene; V was cut back by 5 bases and J by 8 bases. Germline loops: CDR1 SGHTA, CDR2 FQGTGA. Here the CDR3 reads CASSPRTSGGAYEQFF. For the CDR3, the DNA is TGTGCCAGCAGCCCCAGGACTAGCGGGGGGGCATATGAGCAGTTCTTC. The full variable domain, in which reference TRBV7-3 and TRBJ2-1 provide the parts outside the CDR3, is GAGVSQTPSNKVTEKGKYVELRCDPISGHTALYWYRQSLGQGPEFLIYFQGTGAADDSGLPNDRFFAVRPEGSVSTLKIQRTERGDSAVYLCASSPRTSGGAYEQFFGPGTRLTVL.

The genes are TRBV7-2 and TRBJ1-6; D may be TRBD1 (6 bases). Trimming took 6 bases from V and 4 from J, leaving 10 bases between them. The CDR3 extends over 14 amino acids. Germline V gene lookup returns CDR1 SGHTA and CDR2 FQGNSA. CDR3 protein: CASRDREYNSPLHF. CDR3 nucleotides: TGTGCCAGCAGGGACAGAGAGTATAATTCACCCCTCCACTTT.